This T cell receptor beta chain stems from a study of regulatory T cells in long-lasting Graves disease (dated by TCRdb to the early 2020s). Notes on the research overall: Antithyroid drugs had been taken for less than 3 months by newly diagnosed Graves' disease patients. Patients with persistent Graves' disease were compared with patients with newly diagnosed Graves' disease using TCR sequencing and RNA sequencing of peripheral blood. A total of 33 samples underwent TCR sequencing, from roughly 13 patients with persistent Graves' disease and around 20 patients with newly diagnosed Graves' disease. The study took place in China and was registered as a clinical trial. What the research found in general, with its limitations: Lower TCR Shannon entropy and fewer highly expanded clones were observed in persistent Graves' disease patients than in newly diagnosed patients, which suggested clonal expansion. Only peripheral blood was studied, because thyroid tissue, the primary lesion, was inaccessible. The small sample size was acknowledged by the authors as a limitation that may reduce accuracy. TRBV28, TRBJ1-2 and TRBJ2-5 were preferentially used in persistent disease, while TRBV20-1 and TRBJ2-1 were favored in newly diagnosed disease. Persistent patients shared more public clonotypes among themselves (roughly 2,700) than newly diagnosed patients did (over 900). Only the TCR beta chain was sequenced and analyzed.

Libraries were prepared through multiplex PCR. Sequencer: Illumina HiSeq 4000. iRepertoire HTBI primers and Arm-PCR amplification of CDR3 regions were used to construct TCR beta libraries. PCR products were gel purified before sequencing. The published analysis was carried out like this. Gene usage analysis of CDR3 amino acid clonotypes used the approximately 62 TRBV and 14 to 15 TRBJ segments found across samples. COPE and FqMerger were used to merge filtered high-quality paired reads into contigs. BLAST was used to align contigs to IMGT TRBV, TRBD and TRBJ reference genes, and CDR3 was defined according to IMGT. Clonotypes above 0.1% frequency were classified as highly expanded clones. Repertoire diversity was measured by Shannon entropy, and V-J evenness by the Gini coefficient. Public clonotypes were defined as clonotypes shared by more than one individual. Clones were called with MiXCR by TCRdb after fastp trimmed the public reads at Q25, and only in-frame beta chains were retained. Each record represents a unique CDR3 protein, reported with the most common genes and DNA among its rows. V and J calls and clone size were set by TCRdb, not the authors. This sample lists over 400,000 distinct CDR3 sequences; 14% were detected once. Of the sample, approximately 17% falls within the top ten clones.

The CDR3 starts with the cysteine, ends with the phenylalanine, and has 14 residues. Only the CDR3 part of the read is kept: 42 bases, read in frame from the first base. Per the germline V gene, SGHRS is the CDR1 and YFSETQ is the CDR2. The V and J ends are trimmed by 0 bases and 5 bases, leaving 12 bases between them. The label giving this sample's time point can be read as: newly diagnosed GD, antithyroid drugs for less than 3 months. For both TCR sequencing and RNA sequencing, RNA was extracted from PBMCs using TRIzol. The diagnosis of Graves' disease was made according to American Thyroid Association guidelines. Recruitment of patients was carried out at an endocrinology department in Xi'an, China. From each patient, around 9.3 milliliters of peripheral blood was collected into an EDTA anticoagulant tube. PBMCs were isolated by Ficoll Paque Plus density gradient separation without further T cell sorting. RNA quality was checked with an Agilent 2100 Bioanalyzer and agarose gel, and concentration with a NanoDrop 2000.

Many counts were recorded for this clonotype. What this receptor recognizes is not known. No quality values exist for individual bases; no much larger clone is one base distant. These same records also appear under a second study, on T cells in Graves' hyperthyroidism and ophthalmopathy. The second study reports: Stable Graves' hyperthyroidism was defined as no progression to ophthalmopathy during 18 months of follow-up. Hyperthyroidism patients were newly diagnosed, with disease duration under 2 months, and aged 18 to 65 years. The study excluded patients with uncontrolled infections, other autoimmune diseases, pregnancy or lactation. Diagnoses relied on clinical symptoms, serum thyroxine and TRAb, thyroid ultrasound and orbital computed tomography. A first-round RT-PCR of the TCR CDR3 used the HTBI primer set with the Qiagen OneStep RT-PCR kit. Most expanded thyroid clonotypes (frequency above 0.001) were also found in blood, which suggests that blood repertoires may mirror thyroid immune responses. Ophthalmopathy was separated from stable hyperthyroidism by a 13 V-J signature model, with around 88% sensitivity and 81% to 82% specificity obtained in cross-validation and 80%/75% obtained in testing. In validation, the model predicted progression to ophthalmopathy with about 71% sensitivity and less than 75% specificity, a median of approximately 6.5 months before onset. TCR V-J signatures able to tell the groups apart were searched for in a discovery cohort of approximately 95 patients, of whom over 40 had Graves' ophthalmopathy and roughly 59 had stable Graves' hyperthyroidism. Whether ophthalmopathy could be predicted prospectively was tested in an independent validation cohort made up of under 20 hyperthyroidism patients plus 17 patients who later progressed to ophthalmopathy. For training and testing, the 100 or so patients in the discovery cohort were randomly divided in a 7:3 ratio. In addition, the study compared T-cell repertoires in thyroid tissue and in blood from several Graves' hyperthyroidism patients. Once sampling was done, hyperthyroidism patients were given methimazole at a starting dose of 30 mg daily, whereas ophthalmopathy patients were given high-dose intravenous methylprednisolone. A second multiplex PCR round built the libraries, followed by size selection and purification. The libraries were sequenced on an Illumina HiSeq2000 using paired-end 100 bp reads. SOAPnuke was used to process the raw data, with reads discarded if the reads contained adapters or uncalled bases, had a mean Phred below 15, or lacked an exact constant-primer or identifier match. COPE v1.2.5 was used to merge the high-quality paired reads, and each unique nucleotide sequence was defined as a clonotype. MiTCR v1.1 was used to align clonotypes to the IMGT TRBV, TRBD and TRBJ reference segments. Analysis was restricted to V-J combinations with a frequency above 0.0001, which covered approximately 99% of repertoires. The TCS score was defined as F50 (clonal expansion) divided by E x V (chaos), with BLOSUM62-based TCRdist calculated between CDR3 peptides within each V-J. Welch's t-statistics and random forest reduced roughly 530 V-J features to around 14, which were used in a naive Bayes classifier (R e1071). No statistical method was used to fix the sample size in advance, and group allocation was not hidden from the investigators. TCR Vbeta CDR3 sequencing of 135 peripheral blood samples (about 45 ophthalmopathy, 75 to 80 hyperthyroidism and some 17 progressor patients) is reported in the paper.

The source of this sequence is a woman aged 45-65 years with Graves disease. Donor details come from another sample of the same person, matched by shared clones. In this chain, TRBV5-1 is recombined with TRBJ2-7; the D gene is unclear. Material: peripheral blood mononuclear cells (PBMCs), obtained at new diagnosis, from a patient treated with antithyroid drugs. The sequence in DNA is TGCGCCAGCAGCTTGGTACCGGTCGAGCACGAGCAGTACTTC. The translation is CASSLVPVEHEQYF.